Listed below are T cell receptor beta chains from one sample, sequenced in a study of high-grade serous ovarian cancer treatment subgroups. Produced via immunoSEQ multiplex PCR; TCRdb's table is partial and in-frame only. The data contain around 9,500 clones, approximately 91% of them singletons. The sequencing sample was made of tumor tissue. These receptor sequences come from a human donor with high-grade serous ovarian cancer. Each CDR3 is given with its conserved first and last residue. The D gene is left open where the match is weak. Only some rows state a clone size, as once, few, many or a class for expanded clones.

abundance | j_gene | d_gene | len | v_gene | CDR3aa | CDR3nt
- | TRBJ1-2 | - | 14 | TRBV6-5 | CASAVTGSNYGYTF | TGTGCCAGCGCAGTAACAGGGTCTAACTATGGCTACACCTTC
- | TRBJ1-1 | - | 13 | TRBV5-1 | CASSLSENTEAFF | TGCGCCAGCAGCTTGAGTGAGAACACTGAAGCTTTCTTT
- | TRBJ2-5 | - | 15 | TRBV5-1 | CASSLEPGPAETQYF | TGCGCCAGCAGCTTGGAACCGGGGCCCGCAGAGACCCAGTACTTC
few | TRBJ1-5 | - | 14 | TRBV7-2 | CASSRGFSNQPQHF | TGTGCCAGCAGCCGGGGCTTCAGCAATCAGCCCCAGCATTTT
- | TRBJ2-1 | - | 13 | TRBV7-9 | CASSFIFDNEQFF | TGTGCCAGCAGCTTTATTTTCGACAATGAGCAGTTCTTC
- | TRBJ2-7 | - | 14 | TRBV7-2 | CASARRAKGDEQYF | TGTGCCAGCGCGCGACGGGCTAAAGGCGACGAGCAGTACTTC
- | TRBJ2-5 | TRBD1 | 15 | TRBV5-1 | CASSPGQGTQETQYF | TGCGCCAGCAGCCCGGGACAGGGCACGCAAGAGACCCAGTACTTC
- | TRBJ2-3 | - | 15 | TRBV6-6 | CASRIAGIRVDTQYF | TGTGCCAGCAGGATTGCGGGAATCAGAGTAGATACGCAGTATTTT
few | TRBJ2-7 | - | 12 | TRBV7-2 | CASSADNYEQYF | TGTGCCAGCAGCGCGGACAATTACGAGCAGTACTTC
- | TRBJ2-3 | TRBD1 | 16 | TRBV15 | CATSGTGPFSTDTQYF | TGTGCCACCAGCGGGACAGGGCCTTTTAGCACAGATACGCAGTATTTT
- | TRBJ2-1 | TRBD2 | 14 | TRBV7-2 | CASSPPSGGGEQFF | TGTGCCAGCAGCCCCCCCTCGGGGGGGGGTGAGCAGTTCTTC
- | TRBJ2-5 | TRBD1 | 15 | TRBV29-1 | CSVEDPGQGWETQYF | TGCAGCGTTGAAGATCCGGGACAGGGTTGGGAGACCCAGTACTTC
- | TRBJ1-4 | - | 16 | TRBV21-1 | CASSRAAGGGNEKLFF | TGTGCCAGCAGCCGAGCCGCTGGGGGGGGGAATGAAAAACTGTTTTTT
- | TRBJ1-6 | TRBD1 | 13 | TRBV7-9 | CASSGGNNSPLHF | TGTGCCAGCTCAGGGGGGAATAATTCACCCCTCCACTTT
- | TRBJ2-1 | TRBD2 | 15 | TRBV11-2 | CASSLAGGPYYEQFF | TGTGCCAGCAGCTTAGCGGGAGGCCCCTATTATGAGCAGTTCTTC
- | TRBJ2-6 | - | 15 | TRBV6-1 | CASSTTGWGANVLTF | TGTGCCAGCAGCACCACAGGGTGGGGGGCCAACGTCCTGACTTTC
- | TRBJ2-3 | - | 14 | TRBV7-3 | CASSSQGFPDTQYF | TGTGCCAGCAGCTCCCAGGGCTTCCCAGATACGCAGTATTTT
- | TRBJ2-7 | - | 12 | TRBV5-1 | CASKGDYYEQYF | TGCGCCAGCAAAGGGGATTACTACGAGCAGTACTTC
- | TRBJ1-6 | TRBD1 | 16 | TRBV7-6 | CASSLTRGTGNSPLHF | TGTGCCAGCAGCTTAACGCGCGGGACAGGGAATTCACCCCTCCACTTT
few | TRBJ2-5 | TRBD2 | 20 | TRBV27 | CASSRREKTGTSGGQETQYF | TGTGCCAGCAGCCGAAGAGAGAAAACCGGGACTAGCGGGGGTCAAGAGACCCAGTACTTC
- | TRBJ1-2 | TRBD1 | 15 | TRBV30 | CAWSAPGQGPYGYTF | TGTGCCTGGAGTGCGCCGGGACAGGGCCCCTATGGCTACACCTTC
few | TRBJ2-5 | - | 10 | TRBV28 | CATSLETQYF | TGTGCCACCTCACTGGAGACCCAGTACTTC
- | TRBJ1-2 | TRBD1 | 15 | TRBV5-6 | CASREWTGVNYGYTF | TGTGCCAGCAGGGAATGGACAGGAGTTAACTATGGCTACACCTTC
- | TRBJ2-7 | - | 16 | TRBV28 | CASSLFSAVSSYEQYF | TGTGCCAGCAGTTTATTTTCGGCAGTTTCTTCCTACGAGCAGTACTTC
once | TRBJ1-4 | - | 18 | TRBV6-1 | CASSERFTTVETNEKLFF | TGTGCCAGCAGTGAACGGTTCACAACCGTCGAAACTAATGAAAAACTGTTTTTT
- | TRBJ2-5 | TRBD2 | 16 | TRBV7-7 | CASSKWTGGGQETQYF | TGTGCTAGCAGCAAATGGACGGGGGGTGGTCAAGAGACCCAGTACTTC
- | TRBJ1-4 | - | 16 | TRBV7-9 | CASSPGGAGTNEKLFF | TGTGCCAGCAGCCCCGGGGGGGCCGGGACTAATGAAAAACTGTTTTTT
- | TRBJ2-1 | - | 14 | TRBV6-6 | CASSYVARSNEQFF | TGTGCCAGCAGTTACGTGGCTAGAAGCAATGAGCAGTTCTTC
- | TRBJ1-1 | TRBD1 | 13 | TRBV28 | CASSLTAGQIAFF | TGTGCCAGCAGTCTGACTGCGGGACAGATAGCTTTCTTT
- | TRBJ1-1 | - | 15 | TRBV10-1 | CASSESRGRRTEAFF | TGCGCCAGCAGTGAGTCCCGGGGGCGACGCACTGAAGCTTTCTTT
- | TRBJ1-2 | - | 11 | TRBV20-1 | CSARVETDFTF | TGCAGTGCTAGAGTCGAGACAGATTTCACCTTC
- | TRBJ1-2 | TRBD1 | 12 | TRBV7-9 | CASSPLIDREPF | TGTGCCAGCAGTCCTCTAATCGACAGGGAACCCTTC
- | TRBJ1-2 | TRBD1 | 13 | TRBV28 | CASSIQGADGYTF | TGTGCCAGCAGTATACAGGGGGCGGATGGCTACACCTTC
- | TRBJ2-5 | TRBD2 | 17 | TRBV28 | CASSFGTGGPVGETQYF | TGTGCCAGCAGTTTCGGCACGGGGGGGCCGGTTGGGGAGACCCAGTACTTC
- | TRBJ1-5 | - | 15 | TRBV30 | CAWSVTGHPPEPQHF | TGTGCCTGGAGTGTGACAGGACATCCTCCAGAGCCCCAGCATTTT
- | TRBJ1-6 | - | 16 | TRBV11-2 | CASSLGWSRGNSPLHF | TGTGCCAGCAGCTTAGGCTGGTCCAGGGGTAATTCACCCCTCCACTTT
- | TRBJ2-1 | - | 13 | TRBV19 | CASKGPRGNEQFF | TGTGCCAGTAAAGGACCCCGGGGCAATGAGCAGTTCTTC
- | TRBJ2-5 | TRBD1 | 14 | TRBV4-2 | CASSQGTGVETQYF | TGTGCCAGCAGCCAAGGGACAGGGGTAGAGACCCAGTACTTC
- | TRBJ1-2 | - | 15 | TRBV15 | CATSRDRGENYGYTF | TGTGCCACCAGCAGAGATCGGGGGGAAAACTATGGCTACACCTTC
- | TRBJ2-3 | TRBD1 | 15 | TRBV5-6 | CASSRGGTGADTQYF | TGTGCCAGCAGCCGTGGGGGGACAGGGGCAGATACGCAGTATTTT
- | TRBJ2-5 | - | 12 | TRBV7-6 | CASSLSGGTQYF | TGTGCCAGCAGCTTATCAGGAGGGACCCAGTACTTC
- | TRBJ2-1 | TRBD2 | 19 | TRBV7-9 | CASSIAGTSGGWSYNEQFF | TGTGCCAGCAGCATAGCCGGGACTAGCGGGGGTTGGTCCTACAATGAGCAGTTCTTC
- | TRBJ2-1 | - | 17 | TRBV29-1 | CSARRTGLRDTYNEQFF | TGCAGCGCCCGCCGGACGGGACTCAGAGACACCTACAATGAGCAGTTCTTC
once | TRBJ2-3 | - | 19 | TRBV21-1 | CASSKERMGWDHRTDTQYF | TGTGCCAGCAGCAAAGAGAGGATGGGCTGGGATCACCGCACAGATACGCAGTATTTT
- | TRBJ2-6 | TRBD1 | 18 | TRBV6-1 | CASSERTGGNSGANVLTF | TGTGCCAGCAGTGAAAGGACAGGGGGTAACTCTGGGGCCAACGTCCTGACTTTC
few | TRBJ2-7 | TRBD2 | 16 | TRBV7-7 | CASSRGLAGGGYEQYF | TGTGCTAGCAGCCGGGGACTAGCGGGAGGAGGATACGAGCAGTACTTC
- | TRBJ2-5 | TRBD2 | 14 | TRBV7-2 | CASSSPGREGTQYF | TGTGCCAGCAGCAGCCCGGGACGGGAGGGGACCCAGTACTTC
- | TRBJ2-2 | - | 14 | TRBV7-2 | CASSRIPNTGELFF | TGTGCCAGCAGCCGAATACCGAACACCGGGGAGCTGTTTTTT
- | TRBJ2-1 | TRBD2 | 14 | TRBV7-2 | CASSSGLAGVEQFF | TGTGCCAGCAGCTCGGGACTAGCGGGGGTCGAGCAGTTCTTC
- | TRBJ2-3 | TRBD2 | 16 | TRBV25-1 | CASSDPGTRASDTQYF | TGTGCCAGCAGTGATCCCGGGACTAGAGCCTCGGATACGCAGTATTTT
- | TRBJ2-3 | - | 13 | TRBV7-7 | CASSSQVTDTQYF | TGTGCCAGCAGCTCTCAGGTCACAGATACGCAGTATTTT
- | TRBJ2-1 | TRBD1 | 15 | TRBV28 | CASSRSGTGGNEQFF | TGTGCCAGCAGTCGTTCCGGGACAGGGGGTAATGAGCAGTTCTTC
- | TRBJ2-7 | TRBD1 | 13 | TRBV6-6 | CASSGHDRDEQYF | TGTGCCAGCAGTGGACATGACAGGGACGAGCAGTACTTC